This TCR beta chain was captured in a study of cytomegalovirus exposure and HLA in healthy donors. Researchers ran the PCR with 60 Vbeta and 13 Jbeta primers. The protocol was immunoSEQ multiplex PCR, while the TCRdb copy is restricted to in-frame clones and leaves out a portion. The top ten hold about 5% of the sample, which has around 140,000 clones, about four fifths seen once. The sequence came from a man in his forties in good health and CMV-seronegative. Material: PBMCs.

The CDR3 DNA sequence: TGTGCCAGCAGCTTCACCCCAGGGGAGGAGACCCAGTACTTC. Protein sequence: CASSFTPGEETQYF. The V and J genes are TRBV5-4 and TRBJ2-5; TRBD1 is a possible D gene (6 bases). The CDR3 runs 14 residues. The ends were cut back, 2 bases at V and 5 bases at J, with 13 bases in the middle. Germline V gene data show CDR1 as SGHNT and CDR2 as YYREEE (reference sequence).